The source of this T cell receptor beta chain is a study of cytomegalovirus exposure and HLA in healthy donors. Broader study findings: In a later analysis, first-cohort TCR clusters were found to tend to co-occur in the roughly 120 validation repertoires. As confirmed in vitro, three CMV-associated chains were specific for CMV antigens.

Points on this clone: Its antigen is not identified.

Data came from immunoSEQ multiplex PCR; TCRdb stores just in-frame clones and leaves some out. The sample has about 360,000 clones, more than 80% seen once. The sequenced sample consisted of PBMCs. The receptor was derived from a woman aged 18-29 years in good health and CMV-seronegative.

CDR3 coding DNA: TGTGCCAGCAAAATCGGGACACTGGCCTACGAGCAGTACTTC. Its translation: CASKIGTLAYEQYF. The chain employs TRBV28 and TRBJ2-7, with D possibly TRBD1 on 6 matching bases. The germline CDR1 and CDR2 sequences are MDHEN and SYDVKM. V lost 7 bases to trimming and J lost 2 bases, with 15 bases between them. This CDR3 is built from 14 residues.